This record covers a single T cell receptor beta chain. This sample is part of a study of blood T cell repertoires in COVID-19. On the study more broadly: Acute and convalescent COVID-19 specimens originated in the United States, Italy and Spain. In each case, the material was cDNA or gDNA derived from T cells, B-cell-depleted T cells, or PBMCs.

Original processing methods: Researchers report that nucleated cell counts were estimated from reference gene primer amplification. The repertoire was sequenced with immunoSEQ multiplex PCR; TCRdb's copy has only in-frame clones and lacks some. That table is the source of V, J and clone size, and D and trimming were worked out from the DNA. The profile shows roughly 150,000 clones, approximately 90% of them singletons. Trimming stripped 6 bases from V and 4 bases from J, with 12 bases between. CDR1 and CDR2 (germline): MNHEY, SMNVEV (reference sequence). The CDR3 covers 13 residues. The origin of this receptor is a woman between 65 and 79 years old with acute or convalescent COVID-19. V is TRBV27 and J is TRBJ2-5, with D perhaps TRBD1 (6 bases). Material: peripheral blood. CDR3 DNA sequence: TGTGCCAGCAGGACAGGCCTGGGAGAGACCCAGTACTTC. Protein sequence: CASRTGLGETQYF.